This T cell receptor beta chain was recorded in a study of shared clonotypes between healthy human individuals. Study-wide points: Non-shared clonotypes were found to have lower generation probabilities than the clonotypes that were shared by all four of the sorted-subset donors.

The split of CD4+ cells yielded CD45RA+ naive and CD45RA-negative memory subsets. About this clone itself: Its antigen is not identified.

The CDR3 contains 15 residues. CDR1 is MDHEN, CDR2 SYDVKM, per germline. V was pared by 5 bases and J by 2 bases, with 15 bases between. Libraries were prepared by immunoSEQ multiplex PCR; TCRdb keeps only in-frame clonotypes and omits some of them. The repertoire holds some 1,100,000 clones, with 78% as singletons. The chain joins TRBV28 to TRBJ1-2; no firm D call. The sequencing input was memory CD4+ T cells from PBMCs. Described subset: CD45RA-negative fraction. This clonotype was sampled from a man between 18 and 35 years old in good health. Some clones in this sample may be carry-over from other donors' samples. CDR3 amino acids: CASSLRQILNYGYTF. CDR3 coding DNA: TGTGCCAGCAGTCTCCGTCAGATTTTGAACTATGGCTACACCTTC.